Sequencing of this T cell receptor (beta chain) was carried out in a study of T cell clonotyping in hematopoietic cell transplantation (dated by TCRdb to the early 2020s). The study in broad terms: A total of more than 110 blood samples were gathered in the study from roughly 40 consecutive transplant recipients along with their related donors. Recruitment of patients was conducted between 2015 and January 2017, and follow-up was continued until late 2020 or death. On the study overall, not on this receptor specifically: The sample size was limited, and because cells were not sorted, the contributions of CD4 and CD8 repertoires could not be separated. Inverse Simpson Index values from donors and from recipients before transplant predicted broader TCR repertoire diversity after transplant. A decrease in recipient TCR diversity was observed after transplant, and a progressive increase in pathologically expanded clonotypes was seen from day 30 to day 180. Overlap with donor repertoires was found for only a small fraction of recipient repertoires, with over 97% found to appear de novo at the given depth.

The time point label corresponds to: 100 days after allo-HCT. Blood samples were obtained from recipients approximately 28 days before transplant and at days 30, 100 and 180 after transplant. Using Nuclei Lysis Solution, genomic DNA was extracted from unfractionated peripheral blood mononuclear cells that were either fresh or cryopreserved. Turning to this clone: Its antigen remains unidentified. Per-base quality was not reported, and no clone a single base away is much larger than it.

With the immunoSEQ assay, which is a bias-controlled multiplex PCR relying on V- and J-specific primers, TCR beta CDR3 regions were amplified from genomic DNA. In a second PCR step, the CDR3 amplicons were tagged with a proprietary barcode plus Illumina adapter sequences. CDR3 libraries were sequenced on an Illumina MiSeq instrument. The published analysis was carried out like this. Export and quality control were handled in immunoSEQ Analyzer 3.0, while downstream analyses relied on R Bioconductor and Immunarch. Only productive rearrangements in the normalized downsampled data set went into calculating the repertoire metrics. In the normalized cohort, a clonotype counted as pathologically expanded if the clonotype was larger than 5 templates. The Inverse Simpson Index was used to measure repertoire diversity. To capture all clonotypes, the CMV-specificity analyses were run on the non-normalized data set. The source is immuneACCESS, and TCRdb retained only in-frame sequences with V and J called. Part of the clones is not carried over; for the studies checked, unresolved V genes explain less than half of this, and the remainder is unexplained. V and J calls and clone size are as listed in that table; D and trimming were resolved from the DNA. Here the sample has some 29,000 clones; approximately 90% occur a single time. Jointly, the top ten make up around 10% of the sample.

V has 5 bases trimmed and J has 2 bases trimmed; junction bases matching no gene number 5. Including cysteine and phenylalanine, the CDR3 has 14 amino acids. Only the CDR3 DNA stays, 42 bases, in frame from base 1. As encoded in the germline V gene, CDR1 is SGHAT while CDR2 is FQNNGV. The sequencing used PBMCs, collected 100 days after allogeneic stem cell transplant. This clonotype originated in a female patient aged 50-59 years who had an allogeneic stem cell transplant from a related donor, so the T cells may come from the graft donor. Some clones in this sample may be carry-over from other donors' samples. The chain uses TRBV11-2 and TRBJ1-1, with 7 bases aligning to TRBD1. The bases read TGTGCCAGCAGCATGAACAGGGGAAACACTGAAGCTTTCTTT. Translated, this is CASSMNRGNTEAFF.